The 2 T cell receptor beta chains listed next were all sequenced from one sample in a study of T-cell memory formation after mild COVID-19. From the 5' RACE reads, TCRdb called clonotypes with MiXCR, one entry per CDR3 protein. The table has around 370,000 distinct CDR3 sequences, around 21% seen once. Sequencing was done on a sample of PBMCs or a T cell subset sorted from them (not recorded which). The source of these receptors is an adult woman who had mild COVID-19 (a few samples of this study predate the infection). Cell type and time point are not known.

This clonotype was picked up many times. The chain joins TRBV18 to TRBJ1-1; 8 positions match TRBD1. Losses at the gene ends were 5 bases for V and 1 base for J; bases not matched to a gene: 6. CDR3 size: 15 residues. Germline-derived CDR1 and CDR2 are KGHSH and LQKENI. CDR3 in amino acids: CASSVTGGRNTEAFF. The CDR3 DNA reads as TGTGCCAGCTCAGTCACAGGGGGGAGGAACACTGAAGCTTTCTTT. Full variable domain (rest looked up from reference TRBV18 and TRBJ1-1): NAGVMQNPRHLVRRRGQEARLRCSPMKGHSHVYWYRQLPEEGLKFMVYLQKENIIDESGMPKERFSAEFPKEGPSILRIQQVVRGDSAAYFCASSVTGGRNTEAFFGQGTRLTVV.

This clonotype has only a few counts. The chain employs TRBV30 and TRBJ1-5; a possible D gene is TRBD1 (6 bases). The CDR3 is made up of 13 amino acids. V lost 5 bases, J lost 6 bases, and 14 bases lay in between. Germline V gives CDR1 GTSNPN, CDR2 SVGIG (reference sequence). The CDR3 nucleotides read TGTGCCTGGGGGGTCCTAGGGGGTCAGCCCCAGCATTTT. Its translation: CAWGVLGGQPQHF. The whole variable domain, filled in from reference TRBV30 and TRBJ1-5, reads SQTIHQWPATLVQPVGSPLSLECTVEGTSNPNLYWYRQAAGRGLQLLFYSVGIGQISSEVPQNLSASRPQDRQFILSSKKLLLSDSGFYLCAWGVLGGQPQHFGDGTRLSIL.